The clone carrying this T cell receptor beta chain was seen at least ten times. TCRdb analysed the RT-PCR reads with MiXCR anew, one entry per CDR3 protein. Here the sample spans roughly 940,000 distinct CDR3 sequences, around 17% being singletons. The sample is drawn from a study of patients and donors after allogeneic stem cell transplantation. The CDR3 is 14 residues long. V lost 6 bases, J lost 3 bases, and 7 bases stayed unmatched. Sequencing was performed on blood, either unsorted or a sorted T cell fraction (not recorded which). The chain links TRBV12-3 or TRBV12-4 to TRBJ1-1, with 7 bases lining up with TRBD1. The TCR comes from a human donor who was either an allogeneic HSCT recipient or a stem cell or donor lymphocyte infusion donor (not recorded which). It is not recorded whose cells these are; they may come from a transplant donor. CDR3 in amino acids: CASSPGQEYTEAFF. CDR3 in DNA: TGTGCCAGCAGCCCCGGACAGGAGTACACTGAAGCTTTCTTT.